One sample yielded the 27 T cell receptor beta chains listed below, sequenced in a study of CD8 T cells in Susac syndrome. RNA totalling about 0.45 to 1 ug underwent reverse transcription with random hexamers. Via MiXCR, TCRdb re-called the immunoSEQ multiplex PCR reads, giving one row per CDR3 protein. The sample has around 170,000 distinct CDR3 sequences; 95% are singletons. Source material: CD8+ T cells from PBMCs. The receptors here all came from a human donor with Susac syndrome.

This chain joins TRBV28 and TRBJ1-2; 9 bases fit TRBD1. V lost 4 bases, J lost 8 bases, and 5 bases stayed unmatched. CDR3 length equals 13 residues. Germline V gives CDR1 MDHEN, CDR2 SYDVKM. The CDR3 reads CASSYTGGLGYTF. CDR3 nucleotides: TGTGCCAGCAGTTATACAGGGGGCTTGGGCTACACCTTC.

The gene calls are TRBV20-1 and TRBJ1-5; TRBD1 is a possible D gene (5 bases). The CDR3 contains 15 residues. V lost 0 bases and J 2 bases, leaving 11 bases between the germline ends. Germline V lookup: CDR1 DFQATT, CDR2 SNEGSKA (reference sequence). The CDR3 region has the DNA TGCAGTGCTAGAGAGGGGGGTGGAGGCAATCAGCCCCAGCATTTT. Encoded protein: CSAREGGGGNQPQHF.

The V and J genes are TRBV5-1 and TRBJ2-7; TRBD2 agrees at 13 bases. This CDR3 is 14 amino acids long. The V gene end was trimmed by 5 bases and the J gene end by 5 bases; junction bases not matched to a gene: 4. Germline V gene sequence: CDR1 SGHRS, CDR2 YFSETQ. The CDR3 region has the DNA TGCGCCAGCAGAGGAGGACTAGCGGGAGACGAGCAGTACTTC. It translates to CASRGGLAGDEQYF.

V usage is TRBV28 and J usage is TRBJ2-7; TRBD1 aligns across 9 bases. Per germline, CDR1 MDHEN and CDR2 SYDVKM. The CDR3 is made up of 15 amino acids. The V gene end was trimmed by 4 bases and the J gene end by 5 bases; junction bases not matched to a gene: 9. The CDR3 region has the DNA TGTGCCAGCAGTTCCTGGGACAGGGAAAAGCACGAGCAGTACTTC. Translating it yields CASSSWDREKHEQYF.

The chain recombines TRBV4-1 with TRBJ1-2; maybe TRBD1 (6 bases). V dropped 3 bases and J dropped 0 bases, with 11 bases sitting between them. Germline CDR1 MGHRA, CDR2 YSYEKL. This CDR3 has 15 residues. In nucleotides, the CDR3 is TGCGCCAGCAGCCATGCCGGGACAACTAACTATGGCTACACCTTC. Its translation is CASSHAGTTNYGYTF.

V and J are TRBV19 and TRBJ1-1; 7 bases are shared with TRBD1. This CDR3 contains 13 residues. V was clipped by 9 bases and J by 5 bases; unmatched bases: 9. The germline V gene has CDR1 LNHDA and CDR2 SQIVND (reference sequence). DNA for the CDR3: TGTGCCAGCGATAAGACAGGGAGGACTGAAGCTTTCTTT. The encoded protein is CASDKTGRTEAFF.

The chain carries TRBV20-1 and TRBJ2-1, with 9 positions matching TRBD2. This CDR3 spans 14 amino acids. V trimming: 6 bases; J trimming: 8 bases; junction bases outside the gene matches: 11. In germline, CDR1 is DFQATT, CDR2 SNEGSKA (reference sequence). CDR3 sequence (DNA): TGCAGTGCGTCGCTAGCGGGGTTTTTCTATGAGCAGTTCTTC. It is translated as CSASLAGFFYEQFF.

V gene TRBV2 combines with J gene TRBJ1-2; D uncertain. CDR1 is SNHLY, CDR2 FYNNEI, per germline. The CDR3 covers 13 residues. Deletions cut 3 bases from V and 2 bases from J, with 7 bases between. CDR3 sequence: CASSEFRNYGYTF. CDR3 sequence (DNA): TGTGCCAGCAGTGAGTTCAGAAACTATGGCTACACCTTC.

The gene calls are TRBV6-6 and TRBJ2-5; 8 positions match TRBD2. Germline V CDR1 and CDR2: MNHNY, SVGAGI (reference sequence). The CDR3 runs 14 residues. J was trimmed by 5 bases and V by 6 bases; bases with no gene match: 8. The CDR3 reads CASRSGTSRETQYF. CDR3 sequence (DNA): TGTGCCAGCAGATCCGGGACTAGTCGTGAGACCCAGTACTTC.

The V gene is TRBV29-1, the J gene TRBJ2-1, with D maybe TRBD2 (7 bases). V shed 6 bases and J shed 8 bases, with 14 bases lying between them. Germline assignment: CDR1 SQVTM and CDR2 ANQGSEA. The CDR3 has 12 residues. The CDR3 DNA sequence: TGCAGCGTGACCAGGGGAGGGGATGAGCAGTTCTTC. Encoded protein: CSVTRGGDEQFF.

The table lists this clonotype with a few counts. The chain uses TRBV6-5 and TRBJ1-2; maybe TRBD1 (6 bases). Germline V gives CDR1 MNHEY, CDR2 SVGAGI. This CDR3 comprises 14 residues. Deletions cut 6 bases from V and 8 bases from J, with 19 bases between. As DNA, the CDR3 is TGTGCCAGCAGGCCTGGACAGCCCAAAGGGGGCTACACCTTC. Translating gives CASRPGQPKGGYTF.

The CDR3: CASSQFPETAYSNQPQHF. DNA of the CDR3: TGCGCCAGCAGTCAATTCCCTGAGACTGCCTATAGCAATCAGCCCCAGCATTTT. The V gene is TRBV23-1, the J gene TRBJ1-5; D is unclear. TRBV23-1 is designated an ORF whose function remains uncertain. Between the trimmed V and J ends, which lost 1 base and 0 bases, there was a span of 16 bases. This CDR3 is built from 18 residues.

The J gene is TRBJ2-3, the V gene TRBV12-3 or TRBV12-4; the D gene is possibly TRBD1 (6 bases). V was shortened by 5 bases and J by 4 bases, with 10 bases between the two germline ends. This CDR3 has 13 amino acids. CDR3 protein: CASSPTGSDTQYF. The CDR3 nucleotides read TGTGCCAGCAGTCCGACAGGCTCAGATACGCAGTATTTT.

The rearrangement uses TRBV6-5 and TRBJ1-1; 7 bases are shared with TRBD1. Per the germline V gene, CDR1 is MNHEY and CDR2 is SVGAGI. The CDR3 is 13 residues long. Trimming took 10 bases from V and 2 from J; bases not matched to a gene: 7. CDR3 in amino acids: CATHRGTNTEAFF. CDR3 in DNA: TGTGCCACCCACAGGGGCACAAACACTGAAGCTTTCTTT.

The rearrangement uses TRBV7-2 and TRBJ1-2; 8 bases are a match to TRBD1. This CDR3 has 16 residues. The germline gives CDR1 SGHTA, CDR2 FQGNSA. J was trimmed by 0 bases and V by 5 bases; bases with no gene match: 8. CDR3 nucleotides: TGTGCCAGCAGCCTATGGGACAGGCCAGCTAACTATGGCTACACCTTC. It is translated as CASSLWDRPANYGYTF.

The V call is TRBV13, the J call TRBJ2-5; 9 bases agree with TRBD2. CDR3 length equals 17 residues. Germline CDR1 PRHDT, CDR2 FYEKMQ (reference sequence). The junction had 15 bases not matched to a gene; V was cut back by 5 bases and J by 5 bases. In DNA, the CDR3 is TGTGCCAGCAGCCTGTCGGGTAGCGGGGGCCAGGGGGAGACCCAGTACTTC. Translating gives CASSLSGSGGQGETQYF. Looking up the rest from reference TRBV13 and TRBJ2-5 gives the full variable domain: AAGVIQSPRHLIKEKRETATLKCYPIPRHDTVYWYQQGPGQDPQFLISFYEKMQSDKGSIPDRFSAQQFSDYHSELNMSSLELGDSALYFCASSLSGSGGQGETQYFGPGTRLLVL.

V and J are TRBV9 and TRBJ1-4; D not certain. The CDR3 contains 14 residues. The V end lost 0 bases, the J end lost 8 bases, and 11 bases lay between the germline ends. Germline CDR1 reads SGDLS; CDR2 reads YYNGEE. CDR3 bases: TGTGCCAGCAGCGTAGCCGTGGGAAGAGAAAAACTGTTTTTT. Translating gives CASSVAVGREKLFF.

The genes are TRBV15 and TRBJ2-1, with 8 bases fitting TRBD1. The germline V gene has CDR1 LNHNV and CDR2 YYDKDF (reference sequence). The V segment lost 8 bases and the J segment 5 bases; nucleotides outside the gene matches: 5. This CDR3 is built from 13 residues. DNA of the CDR3: TGTGCCACCCGACAGGGGTCAAACAATGAGCAGTTCTTC. Its translation: CATRQGSNNEQFF.

The V call is TRBV28, the J call TRBJ1-2; D is undetermined. The CDR3 has 14 amino acids. V lost 1 base to trimming and J lost 1 base, with 7 bases between them. CDR1 MDHEN and CDR2 SYDVKM come from the germline V gene. The chain's CDR3 is CASSLFTINYGYTF. CDR3 coding DNA: TGTGCCAGCAGTTTATTTACCATTAACTATGGCTACACCTTC.

The J gene is TRBJ2-7, the V gene TRBV29-1; 8 bases line up with TRBD1. The CDR3 extends over 12 amino acids. J gave up 3 bases and V 5 bases, and 3 bases lay outside the gene matches. Per the germline V gene, CDR1 is SQVTM and CDR2 is ANQGSEA. CDR3 sequence reads: CSVQQGGYEQYF. CDR3 nucleotides: TGCAGCGTTCAACAGGGGGGCTACGAGCAGTACTTC.

This CDR3 reads CASSKGEGARNTEAFF. In nucleotides, the CDR3 is TGTGCCAGCTCCAAAGGGGAGGGGGCACGGAACACTGAAGCTTTCTTT. The genes are TRBV2 and TRBJ1-1; 7 bases agree with TRBD1. The CDR3 is made up of 16 amino acids. J was trimmed by 1 base and V by 8 bases; bases with no gene match: 13. Germline loops: CDR1 SNHLY, CDR2 FYNNEI.

This clonotype has just one count. The rearrangement joins TRBV4-1 to TRBJ2-7, with 7 bases aligning to TRBD2. The CDR3 is made up of 16 amino acids. V was pared by 1 base and J by 0 bases, with 6 bases of the junction left unmatched. The germline V gene encodes CDR1 MGHRA and CDR2 YSYEKL. The CDR3 loop reads CASSQGSREASYEQYF. The CDR3 coding sequence is TGCGCCAGCAGCCAAGGCTCACGGGAGGCCTCCTACGAGCAGTACTTC.

This chain joins TRBV6-1 and TRBJ1-1; TRBD1 matches 7 bases. V shed 5 bases, J shed 0 bases, and the junction held 12 bases outside the gene matches. The CDR3 has 17 residues. Per the germline V gene, CDR1 is MNHNS and CDR2 is SASEGT. The DNA for the CDR3 is TGTGCCAGCAGTCCACAGGGGTTGCCTCTAATGAACACTGAAGCTTTCTTT. It is translated as CASSPQGLPLMNTEAFF.

V usage is TRBV3-1 and J usage is TRBJ1-4, with D possibly matching TRBD1 (5 bases). The CDR3 contains 15 residues. V shed 1 base and J shed 0 bases, with 6 bases lying between them. From germline, CDR1 is LGHDT and CDR2 YNNKEL (reference sequence). The CDR3 coding sequence is TGTGCCAGCAGCCAAGGGGACGCAACTAATGAAAAACTGTTTTTT. Translating gives CASSQGDATNEKLFF. Full variable domain (rest looked up from reference TRBV3-1 and TRBJ1-4): DTAVSQTPKYLVTQMGNDKSIKCEQNLGHDTMYWYKQDSKKFLKIMFSYNNKELIINETVPNRFSPKSPDKAHLNLHINSLELGDSAVYFCASSQGDATNEKLFFGSGTQLSVL.

V usage is TRBV13 and J usage is TRBJ2-3; D may match TRBD1 or TRBD2 (5 bases each). The length of the CDR3 is 17 residues. The V end was cut by 5 bases, the J end by 4 bases, with 22 bases between. Germline CDR1 is PRHDT and CDR2 is FYEKMQ (reference sequence). CDR3 DNA sequence: TGTGCCAGCAGCGCTTGGACTCCCTTGGACACCGCAGATACGCAGTATTTT. It yields the protein CASSAWTPLDTADTQYF.

This clonotype was observed a single time. V gene TRBV2 combines with J gene TRBJ2-3; 7 bases match TRBD2. The V segment lost 5 bases and the J segment 0 bases; nucleotides outside the gene matches: 8. The germline V gene has CDR1 SNHLY and CDR2 FYNNEI. The CDR3 contains 16 residues. CDR3 residues: CASSSSGTTSTDTQYF. The CDR3 DNA reads as TGTGCCAGCAGTTCGTCTGGGACTACTAGCACAGATACGCAGTATTTT.

This clonotype was seen once. This chain connects TRBV5-1 to TRBJ2-2, with TRBD2 matching 16 bases. Trimming cost V 5 bases and J 2 bases; bases outside gene matches: 3. This CDR3 spans 17 amino acids. The germline V gene encodes CDR1 SGHRS and CDR2 YFSETQ. This CDR3 reads CASRGLAGGHNTGELFF. The CDR3 DNA follows: TGCGCCAGCAGGGGACTAGCGGGGGGGCACAACACCGGGGAGCTGTTTTTT.